Sequencing of this T cell receptor beta chain was carried out in a study of Ad26.COV2.S vaccination and SARS-CoV-2 variants. V dropped 0 bases and J dropped 6 bases, with 14 bases sitting between them. The CDR3 runs to 15 residues. The germline V gene encodes CDR1 LGHNA and CDR2 YNFKEQ. Treatment denoted: about 20 received Ad26.COV2.S at low or high dose, single or two shots; 5 received placebo; per-sample allocation not given. Samples were taken on day 63 after the first vaccine or placebo injection. Here immunoSEQ multiplex PCR was the method, and the copy in TCRdb shows in-frame clones only, minus some. Of a few hundred thousand clones in the sample, around 90% were seen once.

The clonotype originates from a person aged 18 to 59 who received the Ad26.COV2.S COVID-19 vaccine or a placebo. The chain links TRBV4-2 to TRBJ1-2; perhaps TRBD1 as D (5 bases). The material was peripheral blood, obtained in a trial of Ad26.COV2.S vaccine versus placebo. The CDR3 coding sequence is TGTGCCAGCAGCCAAGAGTCGGTTAAGGGGCATGGCTACACCTTC. Translating it yields CASSQESVKGHGYTF.